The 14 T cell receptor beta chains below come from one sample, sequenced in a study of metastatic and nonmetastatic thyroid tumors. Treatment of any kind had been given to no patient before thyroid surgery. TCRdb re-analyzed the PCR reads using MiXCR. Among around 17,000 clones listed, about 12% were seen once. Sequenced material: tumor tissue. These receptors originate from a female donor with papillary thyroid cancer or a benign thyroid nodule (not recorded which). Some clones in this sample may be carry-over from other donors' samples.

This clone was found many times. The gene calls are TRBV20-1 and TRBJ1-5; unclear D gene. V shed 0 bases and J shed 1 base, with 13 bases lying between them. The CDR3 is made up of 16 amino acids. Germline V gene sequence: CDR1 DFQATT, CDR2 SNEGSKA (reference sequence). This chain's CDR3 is CSARDTAWESNQPQHF. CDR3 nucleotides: TGCAGTGCTAGAGATACCGCCTGGGAAAGCAATCAGCCCCAGCATTTT.

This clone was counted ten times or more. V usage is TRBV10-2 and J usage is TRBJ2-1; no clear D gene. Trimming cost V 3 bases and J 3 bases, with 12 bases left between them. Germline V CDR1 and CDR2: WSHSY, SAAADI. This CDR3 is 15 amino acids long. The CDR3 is CASSEARNFYNEQFF. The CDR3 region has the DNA TGCGCCAGCAGTGAAGCCAGAAACTTCTACAATGAGCAGTTCTTC.

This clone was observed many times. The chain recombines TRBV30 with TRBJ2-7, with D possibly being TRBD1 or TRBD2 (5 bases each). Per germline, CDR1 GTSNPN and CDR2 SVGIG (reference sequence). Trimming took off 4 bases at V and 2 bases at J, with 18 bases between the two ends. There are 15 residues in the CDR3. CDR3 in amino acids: CAWTQRGRRTYEQYF. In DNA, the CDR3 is TGTGCCTGGACCCAAAGGGGACGGCGAACCTACGAGCAGTACTTC.

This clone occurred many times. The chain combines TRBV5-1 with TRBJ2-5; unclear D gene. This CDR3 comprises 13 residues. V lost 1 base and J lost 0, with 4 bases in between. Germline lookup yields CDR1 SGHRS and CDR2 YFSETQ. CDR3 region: CASSLYNQETQYF. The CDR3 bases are TGCGCCAGCAGCTTGTACAACCAAGAGACCCAGTACTTC. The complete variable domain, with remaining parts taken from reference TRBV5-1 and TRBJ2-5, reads KAGVTQTPRYLIKTRGQQVTLSCSPISGHRSVSWYQQTPGQGLQFLFEYFSETQRNKGNFPGRFSGRQFSNSRSEMNVSTLELGDSALYLCASSLYNQETQYFGPGTRLLVL.

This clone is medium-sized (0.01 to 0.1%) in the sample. In nucleotides, the CDR3 is TGTGCCAGCAGCTTAGAACGTGGCGTAGACAGCTCCTACGAGCAGTACTTC. Amino acid sequence: CASSLERGVDSSYEQYF. The chain recombines TRBV11-2 with TRBJ2-7, with D maybe TRBD1 (5 bases). Germline lookup yields CDR1 SGHAT and CDR2 FQNNGV. The CDR3 extends over 17 amino acids. V lost 0 bases and J 0 bases, leaving 15 bases between the germline ends.

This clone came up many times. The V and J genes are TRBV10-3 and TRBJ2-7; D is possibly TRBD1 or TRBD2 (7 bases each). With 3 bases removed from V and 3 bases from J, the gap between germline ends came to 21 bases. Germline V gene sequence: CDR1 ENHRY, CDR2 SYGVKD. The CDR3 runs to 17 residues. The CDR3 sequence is CAISDSLRQGGSYEQYF. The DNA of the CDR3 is TGTGCCATCAGTGACTCCCTAAGACAGGGAGGGAGCTACGAGCAGTACTTC.

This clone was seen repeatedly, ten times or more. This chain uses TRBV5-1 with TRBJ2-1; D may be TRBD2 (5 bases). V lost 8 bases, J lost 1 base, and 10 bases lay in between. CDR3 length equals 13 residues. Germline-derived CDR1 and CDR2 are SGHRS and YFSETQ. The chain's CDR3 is CASGGLSYNEQFF. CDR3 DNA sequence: TGCGCCAGTGGAGGCCTTTCCTACAATGAGCAGTTCTTC.

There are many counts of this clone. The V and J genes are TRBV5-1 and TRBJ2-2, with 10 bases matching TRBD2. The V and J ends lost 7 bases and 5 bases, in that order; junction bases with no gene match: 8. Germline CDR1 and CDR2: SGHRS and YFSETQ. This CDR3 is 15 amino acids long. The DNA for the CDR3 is TGCGCCAGCTGGAGCGGGACTAGCGAGACCGGGGAGCTGTTTTTT. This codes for CASWSGTSETGELFF.

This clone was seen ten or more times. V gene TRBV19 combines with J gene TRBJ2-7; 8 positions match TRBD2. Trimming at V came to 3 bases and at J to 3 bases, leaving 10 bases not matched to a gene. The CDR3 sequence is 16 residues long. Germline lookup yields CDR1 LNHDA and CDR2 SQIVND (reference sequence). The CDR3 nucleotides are TGTGCCAGTAGTATCTCCGGGACTAGTCCTGTCTACGAGCAGTACTTC. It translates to CASSISGTSPVYEQYF.

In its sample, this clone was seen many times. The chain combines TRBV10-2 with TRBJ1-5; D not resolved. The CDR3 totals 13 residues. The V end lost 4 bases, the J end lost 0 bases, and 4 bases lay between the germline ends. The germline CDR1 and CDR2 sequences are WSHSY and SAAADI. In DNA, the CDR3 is TGCGCCAGCAGTGCGAATAGCAATCAGCCCCAGCATTTT. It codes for CASSANSNQPQHF.

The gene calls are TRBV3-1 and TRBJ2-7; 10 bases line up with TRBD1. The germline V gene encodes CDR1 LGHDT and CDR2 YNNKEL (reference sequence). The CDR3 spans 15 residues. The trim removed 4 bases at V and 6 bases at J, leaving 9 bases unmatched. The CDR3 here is CASSLPGQGRFEQYF. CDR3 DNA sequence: TGTGCCAGCAGCCTCCCGGGACAGGGGAGGTTCGAGCAGTACTTC.

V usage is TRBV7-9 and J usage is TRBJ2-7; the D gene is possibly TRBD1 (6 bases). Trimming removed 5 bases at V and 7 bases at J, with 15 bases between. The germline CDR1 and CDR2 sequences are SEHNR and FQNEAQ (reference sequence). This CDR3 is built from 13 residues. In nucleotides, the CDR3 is TGTGCCAGCAGCGTCAACAGGGAGAGGGAGCAGTACTTC. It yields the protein CASSVNREREQYF.

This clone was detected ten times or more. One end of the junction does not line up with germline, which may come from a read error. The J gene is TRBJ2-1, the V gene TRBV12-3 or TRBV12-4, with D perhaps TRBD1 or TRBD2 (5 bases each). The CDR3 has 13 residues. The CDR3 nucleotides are TGTGCCAGCAATTTAGAGGGACACAATGAGCAGTTCTTC. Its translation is CASNLEGHNEQFF.

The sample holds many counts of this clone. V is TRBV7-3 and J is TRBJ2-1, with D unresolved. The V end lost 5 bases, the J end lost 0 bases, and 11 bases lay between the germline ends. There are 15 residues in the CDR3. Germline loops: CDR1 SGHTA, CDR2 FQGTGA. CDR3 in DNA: TGTGCCAGCAGCCCGGGTCCCAGCTCCTACAATGAGCAGTTCTTC. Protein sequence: CASSPGPSSYNEQFF.